This T cell receptor beta chain emerged from a study of blood T cell repertoires in COVID-19. The V gene end was trimmed by 2 bases and the J gene end by 3 bases; junction bases not matched to a gene: 7. The length of the CDR3 is 16 residues. Per the germline V gene, CDR1 is SGHTA and CDR2 is FQGNSA. Produced via immunoSEQ multiplex PCR; TCRdb's table is partial and in-frame only. In the table there are approximately 240,000 clones, approximately 90% of which are singletons. This TCR derives from a middle-aged woman who had recovered from COVID-19. The chain is built from TRBV7-2 and TRBJ2-3, with TRBD2 matching 8 bases. The specimen sequenced was peripheral blood. As DNA, the CDR3 is TGTGCCAGCAGCTTAAGACGGGGGGGGTATACAGATACGCAGTATTTT. It codes for CASSLRRGGYTDTQYF.